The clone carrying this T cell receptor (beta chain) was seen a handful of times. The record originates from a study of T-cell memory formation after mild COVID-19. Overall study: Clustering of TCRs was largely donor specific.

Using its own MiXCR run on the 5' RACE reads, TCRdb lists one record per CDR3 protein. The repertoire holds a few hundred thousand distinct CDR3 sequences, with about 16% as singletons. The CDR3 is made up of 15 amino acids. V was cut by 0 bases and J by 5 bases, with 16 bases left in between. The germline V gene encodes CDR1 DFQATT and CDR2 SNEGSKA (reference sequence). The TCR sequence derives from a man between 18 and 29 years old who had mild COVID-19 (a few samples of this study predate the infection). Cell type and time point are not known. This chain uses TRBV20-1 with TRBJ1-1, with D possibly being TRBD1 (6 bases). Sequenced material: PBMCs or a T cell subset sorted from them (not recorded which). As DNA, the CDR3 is TGCAGTGCTAGAGAGGGGGGCGTAAGTAGGACTGAAGCTTTCTTT. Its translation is CSAREGGVSRTEAFF.